The clone carrying this T cell receptor beta chain was found once. The V end lost 1 base, the J end lost 5 bases, and 11 bases lay between the germline ends. The CDR3 covers 14 residues. Germline V gene lookup returns CDR1 LNHDA and CDR2 SQIVND (reference sequence). The sample comes from a study of cytomegalovirus exposure and HLA in healthy donors. Researchers ran the PCR with 60 Vbeta and 13 Jbeta primers. Sequencing used immunoSEQ multiplex PCR; TCRdb keeps in-frame clones, though not all of them. The sample lists 95,000 to 100,000 clones, approximately 72% occurring once. The sequenced material came from PBMCs. The chain joins TRBV19 to TRBJ1-1; tentative D call: TRBD1 (5 bases). The sequence was collected from a woman between 35 and 50 years old in good health and CMV-seronegative. Here the CDR3 DNA reads TGTGCCAGTAGTATAGTTCAGGGATGGACTGAAGCTTTCTTT. This sequence encodes CASSIVQGWTEAFF. Looking up the rest from reference TRBV19 and TRBJ1-1 gives the full variable domain: DGGITQSPKYLFRKEGQNVTLSCEQNLNHDAMYWYRQDPGQGLRLIYYSQIVNDFQKGDIAEGYSVSREKKESFPLTVTSAQKNPTAFYLCASSIVQGWTEAFFGQGTRLTVV.